This T cell receptor (beta chain) was sequenced for a study of cytomegalovirus exposure and HLA in healthy donors. Between the trimmed V and J ends, which lost 10 bases and 7 bases, there was a span of 14 bases. Germline V CDR1 and CDR2: MGHDK, SYGVNS. This CDR3 spans 12 amino acids. PCR amplification relied on 60 Vbeta primers (plus 13 Jbeta primers). TCRdb's table, derived via immunoSEQ multiplex PCR, lists solely in-frame clones and lacks some. The sample records fewer than 250,000 clones, over 70% being singletons. The receptor was isolated from a woman aged 18 to 35 in good health and CMV-seronegative. Sequencing was performed on PBMCs. The chain couples TRBV25-1 to TRBJ2-1, with D perhaps TRBD2 (5 bases). The CDR3 reads CATAGLQNEQFF. CDR3 nucleotides: TGTGCCACCGCGGGTCTCCAAAATGAGCAGTTCTTC.